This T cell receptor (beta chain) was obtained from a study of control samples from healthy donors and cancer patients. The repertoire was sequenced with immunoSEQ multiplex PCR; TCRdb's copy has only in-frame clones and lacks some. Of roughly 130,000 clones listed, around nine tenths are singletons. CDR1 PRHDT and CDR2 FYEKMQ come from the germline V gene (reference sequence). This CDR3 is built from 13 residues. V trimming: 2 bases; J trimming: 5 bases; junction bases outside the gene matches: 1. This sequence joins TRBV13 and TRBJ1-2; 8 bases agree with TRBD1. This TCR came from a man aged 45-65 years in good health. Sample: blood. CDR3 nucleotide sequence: TGTGCCAGCAGCTTACAGGGGGCTTATGGCTACACCTTC. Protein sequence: CASSLQGAYGYTF.